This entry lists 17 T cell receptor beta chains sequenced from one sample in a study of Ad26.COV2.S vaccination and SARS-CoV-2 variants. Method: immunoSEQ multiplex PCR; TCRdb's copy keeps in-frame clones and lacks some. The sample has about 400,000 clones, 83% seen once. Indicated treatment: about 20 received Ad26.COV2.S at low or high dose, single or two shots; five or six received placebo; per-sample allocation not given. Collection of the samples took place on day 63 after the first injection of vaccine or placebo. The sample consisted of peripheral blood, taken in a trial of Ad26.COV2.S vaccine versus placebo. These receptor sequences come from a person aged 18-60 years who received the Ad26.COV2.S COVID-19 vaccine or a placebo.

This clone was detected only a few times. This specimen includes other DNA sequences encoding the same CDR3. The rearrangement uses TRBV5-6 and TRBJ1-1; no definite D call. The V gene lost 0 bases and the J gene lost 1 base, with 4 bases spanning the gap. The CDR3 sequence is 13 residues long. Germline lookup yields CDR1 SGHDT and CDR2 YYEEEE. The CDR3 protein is CASSLGSNTEAFF. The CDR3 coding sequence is TGTGCCAGCAGCTTGGGGTCGAACACTGAAGCTTTCTTT. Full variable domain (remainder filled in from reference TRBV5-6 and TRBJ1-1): DAGVTQSPTHLIKTRGQQVTLRCSPKSGHDTVSWYQQALGQGPQFIFQYYEEEERQRGNFPDRFSGHQFPNYSSELNVNALLLGDSALYLCASSLGSNTEAFFGQGTRLTVV.

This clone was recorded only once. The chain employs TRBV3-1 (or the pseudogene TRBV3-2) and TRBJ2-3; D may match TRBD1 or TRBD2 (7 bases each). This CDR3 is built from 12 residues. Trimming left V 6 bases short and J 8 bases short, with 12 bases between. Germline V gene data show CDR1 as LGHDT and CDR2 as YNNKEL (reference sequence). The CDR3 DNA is TGTGCCAGCAGTCCAGGGGGGGTTACGCAGTATTTT. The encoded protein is CASSPGGVTQYF.

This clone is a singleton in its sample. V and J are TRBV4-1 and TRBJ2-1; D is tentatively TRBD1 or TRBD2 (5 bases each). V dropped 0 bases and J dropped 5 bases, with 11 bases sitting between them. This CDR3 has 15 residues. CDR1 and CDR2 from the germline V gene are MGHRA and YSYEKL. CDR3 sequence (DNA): TGCGCCAGCAGCCAAGATCGACGAGGGGACAATGAGCAGTTCTTC. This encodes CASSQDRRGDNEQFF.

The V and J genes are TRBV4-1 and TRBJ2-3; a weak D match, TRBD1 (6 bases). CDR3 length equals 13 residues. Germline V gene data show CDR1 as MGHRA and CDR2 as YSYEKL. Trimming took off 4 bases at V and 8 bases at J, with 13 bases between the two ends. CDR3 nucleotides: TGCGCCAGCAGCCCGGACAGCCTCCCTACGCAGTATTTT. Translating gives CASSPDSLPTQYF.

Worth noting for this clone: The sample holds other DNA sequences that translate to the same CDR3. The CDR3 bases are TGTGCCAGCAGCTTATTCTTAACAGATACGCAGTATTTT. Translating gives CASSLFLTDTQYF. This chain joins TRBV11-2 and TRBJ2-3; D remains ambiguous. V lost 2 bases to trimming and J lost 3 bases, with 6 bases between them. The CDR3 is 13 amino acids. Germline CDR1 and CDR2: SGHAT and FQNNGV.

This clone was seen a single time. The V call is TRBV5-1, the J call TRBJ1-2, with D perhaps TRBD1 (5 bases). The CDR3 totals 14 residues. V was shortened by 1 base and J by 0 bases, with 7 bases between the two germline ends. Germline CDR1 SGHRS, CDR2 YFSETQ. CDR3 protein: CASSLTGPNYGYTF. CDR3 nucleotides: TGCGCCAGCAGCTTGACGGGACCTAACTATGGCTACACCTTC. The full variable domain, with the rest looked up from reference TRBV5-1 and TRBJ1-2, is KAGVTQTPRYLIKTRGQQVTLSCSPISGHRSVSWYQQTPGQGLQFLFEYFSETQRNKGNFPGRFSGRQFSNSRSEMNVSTLELGDSALYLCASSLTGPNYGYTFGSGTRLTVV.

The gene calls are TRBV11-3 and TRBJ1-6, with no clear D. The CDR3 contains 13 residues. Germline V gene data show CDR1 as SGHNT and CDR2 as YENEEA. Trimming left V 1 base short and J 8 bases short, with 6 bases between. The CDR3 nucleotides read TGTGCCAGCAGCTTAGCCGGGGATTCACCCCTCCACTTT. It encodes CASSLAGDSPLHF.

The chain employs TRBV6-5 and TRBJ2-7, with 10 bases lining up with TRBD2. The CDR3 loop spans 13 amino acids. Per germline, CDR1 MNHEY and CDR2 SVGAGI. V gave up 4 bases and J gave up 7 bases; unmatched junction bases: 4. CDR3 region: CASSLAGGREQYF. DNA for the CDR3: TGTGCCAGCAGTTTAGCGGGAGGTCGAGAGCAGTACTTC.

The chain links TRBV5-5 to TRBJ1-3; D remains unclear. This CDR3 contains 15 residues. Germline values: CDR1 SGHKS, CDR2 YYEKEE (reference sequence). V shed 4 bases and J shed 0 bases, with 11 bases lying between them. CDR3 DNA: TGTGCCAGCAGCCCTATACACAGCTCTGGAAACACCATATATTTT. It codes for CASSPIHSSGNTIYF.

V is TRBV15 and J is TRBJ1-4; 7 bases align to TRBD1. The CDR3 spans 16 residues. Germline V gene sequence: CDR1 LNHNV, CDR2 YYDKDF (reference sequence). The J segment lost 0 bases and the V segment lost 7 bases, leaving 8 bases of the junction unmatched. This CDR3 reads CATTAYRGATNEKLFF. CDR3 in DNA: TGTGCCACCACAGCGTACAGGGGAGCAACTAATGAAAAACTGTTTTTT.

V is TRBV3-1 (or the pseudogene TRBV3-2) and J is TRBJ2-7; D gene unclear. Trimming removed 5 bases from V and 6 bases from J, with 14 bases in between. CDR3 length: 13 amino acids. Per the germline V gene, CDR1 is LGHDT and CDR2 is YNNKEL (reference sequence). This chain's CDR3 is CASSLTATAEQYF. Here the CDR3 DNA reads TGTGCCAGCAGCTTAACCGCCACTGCCGAGCAGTACTTC.

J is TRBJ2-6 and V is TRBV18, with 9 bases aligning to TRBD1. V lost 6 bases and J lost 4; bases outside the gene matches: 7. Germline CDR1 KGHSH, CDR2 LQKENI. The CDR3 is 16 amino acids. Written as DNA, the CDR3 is TGTGCCAGCTCGACGACAGGGGGATCGGGGGCCAACGTCCTGACTTTC. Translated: CASSTTGGSGANVLTF.

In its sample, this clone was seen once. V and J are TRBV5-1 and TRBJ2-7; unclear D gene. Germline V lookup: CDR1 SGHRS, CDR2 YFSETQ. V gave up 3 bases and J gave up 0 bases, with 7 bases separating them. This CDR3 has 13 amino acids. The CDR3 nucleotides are TGCGCCAGCAGCTCTACCTACTCCTACGAGCAGTACTTC. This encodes CASSSTYSYEQYF.

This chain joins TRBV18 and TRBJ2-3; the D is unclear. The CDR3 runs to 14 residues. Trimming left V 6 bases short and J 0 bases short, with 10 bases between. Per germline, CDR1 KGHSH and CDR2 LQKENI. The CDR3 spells CASSADPSTDTQYF. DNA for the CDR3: TGTGCCAGCTCGGCCGATCCTAGCACAGATACGCAGTATTTT.

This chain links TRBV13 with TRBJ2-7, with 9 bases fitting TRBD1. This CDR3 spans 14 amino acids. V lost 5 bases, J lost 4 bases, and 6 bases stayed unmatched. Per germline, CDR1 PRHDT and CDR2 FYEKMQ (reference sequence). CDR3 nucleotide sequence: TGTGCCAGCAGCCGTATACAGGGGGCTTACGAGCAGTACTTC. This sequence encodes CASSRIQGAYEQYF.

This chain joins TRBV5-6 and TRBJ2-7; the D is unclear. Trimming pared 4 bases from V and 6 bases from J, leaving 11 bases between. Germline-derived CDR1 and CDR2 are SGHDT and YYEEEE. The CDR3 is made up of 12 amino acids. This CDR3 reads CASSRALSEQYF. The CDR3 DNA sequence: TGTGCCAGCAGCCGGGCCCTCTCCGAGCAGTACTTC.

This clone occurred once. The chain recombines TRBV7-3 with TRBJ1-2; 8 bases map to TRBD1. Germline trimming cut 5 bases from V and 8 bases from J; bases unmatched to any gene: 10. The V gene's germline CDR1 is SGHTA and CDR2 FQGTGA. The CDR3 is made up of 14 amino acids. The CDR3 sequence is CASSATGVLRGYTF. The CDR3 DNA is TGTGCCAGCAGCGCGACAGGGGTATTGAGAGGCTACACCTTC.